The source of this T cell receptor (beta chain) is a study of blood T cells in healthy people across ages. This clonotype was picked up a small number of times. Trimming cost V 8 bases and J 3 bases, with 2 bases left between them. The V gene's germline CDR1 is MNHEY and CDR2 SVGAGI. The CDR3 sequence is 9 residues long. A sample-barcoded 5' primer and a J-beta primer mix were used in a second PCR of roughly 7 to 11 cycles. TCRdb re-called the 5' RACE reads through MiXCR, storing one row per CDR3 protein. The table shows over 950,000 distinct CDR3 sequences, with around two fifths occurring only once.

The clonotype originates from a man aged 18 to 29 in good health. The specimen was blood. The V call is TRBV6-5, the J call TRBJ2-7; no definite D call. The CDR3 DNA follows: TGTGCCAGCTGCTACGAGCAGTACTTC. Amino acid sequence: CASCYEQYF.